This passage covers 3 T cell receptor beta chains from one sample sequenced in a study of metastatic and nonmetastatic thyroid tumors (dated by TCRdb to about 2020). None of the patients had been given any treatment before thyroid surgery. The library was made by PCR. Reads for this sample came from an Illumina HiSeq 4000. The public reads were quality trimmed at Q25 with fastp and then assembled into clones with MiXCR by TCRdb, keeping productive beta chains. In all, the sample holds 15,000 to 25,000 clones, and about a quarter of those were seen once. Approximately 3.5% of the sample is taken by the ten largest. The source material was blood. The origin of the receptors is a male donor with papillary thyroid cancer or a benign thyroid nodule (not recorded which). Some clones in this sample may be carry-over from other donors' samples.

With respect to this clone: The germline gene is not matched at one end of the junction; a read error may be the cause. The V call is TRBV30, the J call TRBJ1-3, with D possibly being TRBD1 (5 bases). CDR1 and CDR2 from the germline V gene are GTSNPN and SVGIG (reference sequence). This CDR3 is built from 13 residues. For the CDR3, the DNA is TGTGCCTGGGGTGTTGGACACGGAAACACCATATATTTT. Amino acids: CAWGVGHGNTIYF.

The V gene is TRBV27, the J gene TRBJ1-2, with a possible D match to TRBD1 (5 bases). The germline CDR1 and CDR2 sequences are MNHEY and SMNVEV (reference sequence). The CDR3 length is 14 residues. V dropped 6 bases and J dropped 6 bases, with 17 bases sitting between them. The CDR3 nucleotides are TGTGCCAGCAGACCCCTGAGGCAGGGCGATGGCTACACCTTC. Protein product: CASRPLRQGDGYTF.

The chain is built from TRBV15 and TRBJ2-3, with 11 bases aligning to TRBD2. V dropped 6 bases and J dropped 0; count of bases not matched to a gene: 2. Germline loops: CDR1 LNHNV, CDR2 YYDKDF (reference sequence). The CDR3 extends over 15 amino acids. CDR3 sequence reads: CATSLAGGSTDTQYF. The CDR3 coding sequence is TGTGCCACCAGTTTAGCGGGGGGGAGCACAGATACGCAGTATTTT.